Below, 21 T cell receptor beta chains from the same sample are listed, as sequenced in a study of regulatory dendritic cells for organ transplantation. Method: immunoSEQ multiplex PCR; TCRdb's copy keeps in-frame clones and lacks some. Found here are under 35,000 clones, about four fifths of them singletons; the top ten hold 0.4% to 0.5%. The material sequenced was naive CD8+ T cells from blood. Documented subset: CD45RA+ naive T cells. Receptors were obtained from a human donor in good health.

The V and J genes are TRBV5-5 and TRBJ2-7, with TRBD1 matching over 7 bases. The germline V gene encodes CDR1 SGHKS and CDR2 YYEKEE (reference sequence). The ends lost 5 bases at V and 4 bases at J; junction bases unmatched: 9. This CDR3 spans 14 amino acids. The CDR3 sequence: CASREQGSKYEQYF. CDR3 DNA sequence: TGTGCCAGCAGGGAACAGGGGTCAAAATACGAGCAGTACTTC.

The gene calls are TRBV7-8 and TRBJ2-1; TRBD2 aligns across 14 bases. The CDR3 runs 18 residues. Trimming removed 4 bases from V and 3 bases from J; junction bases left unmatched: 8. CDR1 and CDR2 (germline): SGHVS, FQNEAQ. The CDR3 sequence: CASSSIWGTSGGYNEQFF. The CDR3 coding sequence is TGTGCCAGCAGCTCCATATGGGGGACTAGCGGGGGCTACAATGAGCAGTTCTTC.

The chain recombines TRBV7-2 with TRBJ2-5; D unclear. V was trimmed by 3 bases and J by 5 bases, leaving 16 bases between them. CDR1 and CDR2 from the germline V gene are SGHTA and FQGNSA. The CDR3 loop spans 15 amino acids. CDR3 residues: CASSFGVESTETQYF. The DNA for the CDR3 is TGTGCCAGCAGCTTCGGAGTGGAATCCACGGAGACCCAGTACTTC.

This clone was observed a few times. The V and J genes are TRBV27 and TRBJ1-5; maybe TRBD1 (6 bases). Germline-derived CDR1 and CDR2 are MNHEY and SMNVEV (reference sequence). The V and J ends lost 3 bases and 7 bases respectively, with 16 bases between them. The CDR3 loop spans 15 amino acids. The DNA of the CDR3 is TGTGCCAGCAGTTTGAAGGGGACATTGTTACAGCCCCAGCATTTT. Its protein product is CASSLKGTLLQPQHF.

The chain recombines TRBV4-3 with TRBJ1-2; the D gene is possibly TRBD1 (6 bases). Germline assignment: CDR1 LGHNA and CDR2 YSLEER. CDR3 length: 15 residues. Trimming took off 2 bases at V and 2 bases at J, with 12 bases between the two ends. The CDR3 DNA is TGCGCCAGCAGCCAAAACAGGGTCTGGAACTATGGCTACACCTTC. This gives the protein CASSQNRVWNYGYTF.

The V and J genes are TRBV9 and TRBJ1-5; D uncertain. Germline V gene lookup returns CDR1 SGDLS and CDR2 YYNGEE. The V and J ends lost 0 bases and 0 bases respectively, with 7 bases between them. The CDR3 is 15 amino acids. The CDR3 loop is CASSVGGNSNQPQHF. DNA for the CDR3: TGTGCCAGCAGCGTAGGAGGGAATAGCAATCAGCCCCAGCATTTT.

This rearrangement joins TRBV9 to TRBJ2-7; D is perhaps TRBD2 (5 bases). CDR3 size: 13 residues. With 0 bases removed from V and 7 bases from J, the gap between germline ends came to 11 bases. CDR1 and CDR2 (germline): SGDLS, YYNGEE. CDR3 bases: TGTGCCAGCAGCGTAGGGGAGCGTTCGGAGCAGTACTTC. Translating it yields CASSVGERSEQYF.

The genes are TRBV5-1 and TRBJ2-7; TRBD1 matches 10 bases. Trimming took 0 bases from V and 3 from J; bases not matched to a gene: 12. Germline values: CDR1 SGHRS, CDR2 YFSETQ. The CDR3 runs to 18 residues. The CDR3 here is CASSLVETGGFQDYEQYF. CDR3 bases: TGCGCCAGCAGCTTGGTCGAGACAGGGGGCTTCCAAGACTACGAGCAGTACTTC. The entire variable domain, with the rest obtained from reference TRBV5-1 and TRBJ2-7, is as follows: KAGVTQTPRYLIKTRGQQVTLSCSPISGHRSVSWYQQTPGQGLQFLFEYFSETQRNKGNFPGRFSGRQFSNSRSEMNVSTLELGDSALYLCASSLVETGGFQDYEQYFGPGTRLTVT.

The rearrangement joins TRBV9 to TRBJ1-1; the D is unclear. Germline loops: CDR1 SGDLS, CDR2 YYNGEE. The CDR3 is 14 amino acids. The V and J ends lost 0 bases and 1 base respectively, with 7 bases between them. In DNA, the CDR3 is TGTGCCAGCAGCGTAGTACCAGGGAACACTGAAGCTTTCTTT. Its translation is CASSVVPGNTEAFF.

The gene calls are TRBV5-6 and TRBJ1-6; possibly TRBD1 for D (5 bases). Per germline, CDR1 SGHDT and CDR2 YYEEEE. V shed 0 bases and J shed 10 bases, with 14 bases lying between them. The CDR3 contains 15 residues. The CDR3 DNA reads TGTGCCAGCAGCTTGGTTGGCAGGGAGGAATCACCCCTCCACTTT. This gives the protein CASSLVGREESPLHF.

This chain uses TRBV4-1 with TRBJ1-1; unclear D gene. CDR1 is MGHRA, CDR2 YSYEKL, per germline. Trimming removed 6 bases from V and 4 bases from J, with 18 bases in between. There are 15 residues in the CDR3. DNA of the CDR3: TGCGCCAGCAGTTCTTCCTTCACTTCGGGCACTGAAGCTTTCTTT. Its translation is CASSSSFTSGTEAFF.

This clone has just a few counts. This rearrangement joins TRBV15 to TRBJ2-4; 8 bases map to TRBD2. CDR1 and CDR2 (germline): LNHNV, YYDKDF (reference sequence). The CDR3 is 14 amino acids. V shed 3 bases, J shed 7 bases, and the junction held 5 bases outside the gene matches. CDR3 region: CATSSPGGGNIQYF. The CDR3 coding sequence is TGTGCCACCAGCAGCCCCGGGGGGGGGAACATTCAGTACTTC. The whole variable domain, remainder taken from reference TRBV15 and TRBJ2-4, is DAMVIQNPRYQVTQFGKPVTLSCSQTLNHNVMYWYQQKSSQAPKLLFHYYDKDFNNEADTPDNFQSRRPNTSFCFLDIRSPGLGDTAMYLCATSSPGGGNIQYFGAGTRLSVL.

The chain employs TRBV5-1 and TRBJ2-2; TRBD1 matches at 7 bases. In germline, CDR1 is SGHRS, CDR2 YFSETQ. The CDR3 has 15 residues. V lost 4 bases and J lost 1; bases outside the gene matches: 4. Here the CDR3 reads CASSLGGVNTGELFF. As DNA, the CDR3 is TGCGCCAGCAGCCTAGGGGGCGTGAACACCGGGGAGCTGTTTTTT. The full variable domain, with the rest looked up from reference TRBV5-1 and TRBJ2-2, is KAGVTQTPRYLIKTRGQQVTLSCSPISGHRSVSWYQQTPGQGLQFLFEYFSETQRNKGNFPGRFSGRQFSNSRSEMNVSTLELGDSALYLCASSLGGVNTGELFFGEGSRLTVL.

The V and J genes are TRBV4-3 and TRBJ2-1, with 8 bases aligning to TRBD2. V dropped 2 bases and J dropped 3; count of bases not matched to a gene: 6. From germline, CDR1 is LGHNA and CDR2 YSLEER. This CDR3 spans 16 amino acids. CDR3 sequence: CASSQSLTSGYNEQFF. CDR3 coding DNA: TGCGCCAGCAGCCAATCATTAACTAGCGGCTACAATGAGCAGTTCTTC.

This chain links TRBV5-1 with TRBJ2-1; 14 positions match TRBD2. This CDR3 has 16 residues. V trimming: 4 bases; J trimming: 4 bases; junction bases outside the gene matches: 4. The V gene's germline CDR1 is SGHRS and CDR2 YFSETQ. The CDR3, as DNA: TGCGCCAGCAGCAGGGGACTAGCGGGGGATTACAATGAGCAGTTCTTC. Amino acid sequence: CASSRGLAGDYNEQFF.

The chain employs TRBV6-5 and TRBJ2-5; 8 bases align to TRBD2. Germline CDR1 is MNHEY and CDR2 is SVGAGI. J lost 2 bases, V lost 4 bases, and 9 bases had no gene match. CDR3 size: 16 residues. CDR3 coding DNA: TGTGCCAGCAGTTTCGTTAGCGGGGCCTCTCAAGAGACCCAGTACTTC. It is translated as CASSFVSGASQETQYF.

J is TRBJ2-7 and V is TRBV5-6; the D is unclear. Trimming cost V 2 bases and J 6 bases, with 9 bases left between them. The CDR3 has 12 residues. Germline values: CDR1 SGHDT, CDR2 YYEEEE. CDR3 residues: CASSLTGSEQYF. CDR3 in DNA: TGTGCCAGCAGCTTAACGGGTAGCGAGCAGTACTTC. Looking up the rest from reference TRBV5-6 and TRBJ2-7 gives the full variable domain: DAGVTQSPTHLIKTRGQQVTLRCSPKSGHDTVSWYQQALGQGPQFIFQYYEEEERQRGNFPDRFSGHQFPNYSSELNVNALLLGDSALYLCASSLTGSEQYFGPGTRLTVT.

This chain connects TRBV27 to TRBJ1-5, with a possible D match to TRBD1 (5 bases). The CDR3 covers 15 residues. CDR1 is MNHEY, CDR2 SMNVEV, per germline (reference sequence). V was pared by 4 bases and J by 4 bases, with 14 bases between. CDR3 loop: CASSWDGGKNQPQHF. The DNA for the CDR3 is TGTGCCAGCAGTTGGGACGGGGGGAAGAATCAGCCCCAGCATTTT.

The gene calls are TRBV7-8 and TRBJ2-7, with 10 positions matching TRBD1. The junction had 4 bases not matched to a gene; V was cut back by 4 bases and J by 1 base. Germline V gene data show CDR1 as SGHVS and CDR2 as FQNEAQ. The CDR3 is 15 residues long. The CDR3 nucleotides are TGTGCCAGCAGCTCCGACAGGGGGCATTCCTACGAGCAGTACTTC. Amino acids: CASSSDRGHSYEQYF.

The sample holds a few counts of this clone. J is TRBJ1-6 and V is TRBV2; TRBD1 aligns across 9 bases. CDR1 is SNHLY and CDR2 is FYNNEI in the germline V gene. The V gene end was trimmed by 1 base and the J gene end by 7 bases; junction bases not matched to a gene: 2. The CDR3 length is 15 residues. CDR3 loop: CASSEGTGENSPLHF. The CDR3, as DNA: TGTGCCAGCAGTGAAGGGACAGGGGAGAATTCACCCCTCCACTTT.

The chain recombines TRBV19 with TRBJ1-1; 7 bases agree with TRBD1. Germline loops: CDR1 LNHDA, CDR2 SQIVND (reference sequence). The CDR3 extends over 13 amino acids. V was pared by 5 bases and J by 6 bases, with 6 bases of the junction left unmatched. The DNA for the CDR3 is TGTGCCAGTAGTGTCGTCAGGGGGGCTGAAGCTTTCTTT. As protein: CASSVVRGAEAFF.